The present TCR beta chain was sequenced within a study of technical replicates of blood from several donors listed by TCRdb under 2017. The cysteine opens and the phenylalanine closes a CDR3 of 13 amino acids. Of all the DNA, just the CDR3 is kept, 39 bases in frame from base 1. Trimming takes 6 bases from V and 4 bases from J, and the germline ends sit 9 bases apart. CDR1 SNHLY and CDR2 FYNNEI are derived from the germline V gene. Libraries were constructed by the immunoSEQ multiplex PCR assay. In TCRdb, the immuneACCESS table is reduced to in-frame sequences with V and J assigned. These tables do not hold every clone; where another copy was compared, an unresolved V gene accounts for under half, and the others remain unexplained. The sample has approximately 70,000 clones on record, 75% to 95% of them singletons. The ten largest clones add up to under 0.45% of the sample. The sample holds one count of this clone. Its binding antigen is unknown. Per-nucleotide qualities are absent, and no much larger clonotype sits a single base away.

This receptor was taken from a human donor in good health. Some clones in this sample may be carry-over from other donors' samples. Sequenced material: T cells isolated from PBMCs. Recombination connected TRBV2 to TRBJ2-2; TRBD1 is a possible D gene, resting on 5 matching bases. The nucleotide sequence reads TGTGCCAGCAGGGACACTTCCACCGGGGAGCTGTTTTTT. The resulting protein is CASRDTSTGELFF.